A selection of T cell receptor beta chains follows, all from one sample in a study of shared clonotypes between healthy human individuals. Profiled with immunoSEQ multiplex PCR; TCRdb holds only in-frame clones, not every one. The sample consists of about 680,000 clones, 60% to 80% of them appearing once. The sequencing input was memory CD4+ T cells sorted from blood. The receptors were gathered from a woman aged 25 to 45 in good health. Each CDR3 is given with its conserved first and last residue. The D gene is left open where the match is weak. The listing skips clone size in some rows; elsewhere it reads once, few, many or a size class.

V	size	J	D	DNA	CDR3
TRBV4-1	.	TRBJ1-2	.	TGCGCCAGCAGCCAAGAAGCAAGGACTCAAGAAAACTATGGCTACACCTTC	CASSQEARTQENYGYTF
TRBV28	.	TRBJ1-4	.	TGTGCCAGCAGTTTGTTTAGGGGTGGGACTAATGAAAAACTGTTTTTT	CASSLFRGGTNEKLFF
TRBV4-2	.	TRBJ2-3	.	TGTGCCAGCAGCCAAGATCTAGTGGGGGGAACTAGCACAGATACGCAGTATTTT	CASSQDLVGGTSTDTQYF
TRBV5-1	.	TRBJ1-3	.	TGCGCCAGCAGCTTCGACAACTCTGGAAACACCATATATTTT	CASSFDNSGNTIYF
TRBV11-1	.	TRBJ1-4	.	TGTGCCAGCAGCAGTGACAGCCAGGATAATGAAAAACTGTTTTTT	CASSSDSQDNEKLFF
TRBV28	.	TRBJ2-3	TRBD2	TGTGCCAGCAGTCCGGGGGGAGTAGATACGCAGTATTTT	CASSPGGVDTQYF
TRBV6-6	.	TRBJ2-5	.	TGTGCCAGCAGGAGACACAGGGACCAAGAGACCCAGTACTTC	CASRRHRDQETQYF
TRBV28	.	TRBJ1-6	.	TGTGCCAGCAGTTTAAGGGCCCGGCCGGGAGATTCACCCCTCCACTTT	CASSLRARPGDSPLHF
TRBV27	.	TRBJ2-7	TRBD1	TGTGCCAGCAGTTGGGGACAGGGGAACGAGCAGTACTTC	CASSWGQGNEQYF
TRBV2	.	TRBJ2-7	TRBD1	TGTGCCAGCAGCCTCCACAGGGGGCCCTACGAGCAGTACTTC	CASSLHRGPYEQYF
TRBV16	once	TRBJ1-5	.	TGTGCCAGCAGCCAAGGCCGGGGCGACAATCAGCCCCAGCATTTT	CASSQGRGDNQPQHF
TRBV6-6	.	TRBJ1-3	TRBD1	TGTGCCAGCAGTTCCCAGGGGGATAGGGGAAACACCATATATTTT	CASSSQGDRGNTIYF
TRBV5-4	.	TRBJ2-7	TRBD2	TGTGCCAGCAGCTTGGGGACTAGCGGAAACTCCTACGAGCAGTACTTC	CASSLGTSGNSYEQYF
TRBV6-5	once	TRBJ2-7	TRBD1	TGTGCCAGCAGCCTCCGGGACAGGGGGGCCTACGAGCAGTACTTC	CASSLRDRGAYEQYF
TRBV5-8	.	TRBJ2-3	.	TGTGCCAGCAGCGCTGTGGTGCGGACAGATACGCAGTATTTT	CASSAVVRTDTQYF
TRBV27	.	TRBJ2-1	.	TGTGCCAGCAGTTCAAAGCGGGCATACAATGAGCAGTTCTTC	CASSSKRAYNEQFF
TRBV7-9	many	TRBJ2-4	.	TGTGCCAGCGGTACTACAGGGTATGGGGACATTCAGTACTTC	CASGTTGYGDIQYF
TRBV19	.	TRBJ2-7	.	TGTGCCAGTAGCCGGACTCTGGGCGGGTACGAGCAGTACTTC	CASSRTLGGYEQYF
TRBV5-4	.	TRBJ2-1	TRBD2	TGTGCCAGCAGCTTGACTTCACGGGAGGGCCCTCAGTTCTTC	CASSLTSREGPQFF
TRBV7-2	.	TRBJ2-7	.	TGTGCCAGCAGCTTAGGCCCGGGAGACTACGAGCAGTACTTC	CASSLGPGDYEQYF